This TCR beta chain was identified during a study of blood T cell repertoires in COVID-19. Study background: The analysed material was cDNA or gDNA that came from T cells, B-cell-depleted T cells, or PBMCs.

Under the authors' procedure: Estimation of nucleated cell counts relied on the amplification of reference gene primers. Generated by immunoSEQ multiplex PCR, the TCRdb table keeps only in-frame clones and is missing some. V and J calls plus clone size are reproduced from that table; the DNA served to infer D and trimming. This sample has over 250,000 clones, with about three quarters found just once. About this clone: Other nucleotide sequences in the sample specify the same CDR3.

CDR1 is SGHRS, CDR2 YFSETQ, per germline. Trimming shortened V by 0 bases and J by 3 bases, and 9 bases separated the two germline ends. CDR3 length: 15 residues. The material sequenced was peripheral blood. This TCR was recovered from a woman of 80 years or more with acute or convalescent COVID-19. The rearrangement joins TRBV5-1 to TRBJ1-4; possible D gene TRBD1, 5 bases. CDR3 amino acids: CASSLAGQPNEKLFF. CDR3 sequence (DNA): TGCGCCAGCAGCTTGGCAGGACAACCTAATGAAAAACTGTTTTTT. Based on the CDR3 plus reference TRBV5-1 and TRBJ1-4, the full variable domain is KAGVTQTPRYLIKTRGQQVTLSCSPISGHRSVSWYQQTPGQGLQFLFEYFSETQRNKGNFPGRFSGRQFSNSRSEMNVSTLELGDSALYLCASSLAGQPNEKLFFGSGTQLSVL.